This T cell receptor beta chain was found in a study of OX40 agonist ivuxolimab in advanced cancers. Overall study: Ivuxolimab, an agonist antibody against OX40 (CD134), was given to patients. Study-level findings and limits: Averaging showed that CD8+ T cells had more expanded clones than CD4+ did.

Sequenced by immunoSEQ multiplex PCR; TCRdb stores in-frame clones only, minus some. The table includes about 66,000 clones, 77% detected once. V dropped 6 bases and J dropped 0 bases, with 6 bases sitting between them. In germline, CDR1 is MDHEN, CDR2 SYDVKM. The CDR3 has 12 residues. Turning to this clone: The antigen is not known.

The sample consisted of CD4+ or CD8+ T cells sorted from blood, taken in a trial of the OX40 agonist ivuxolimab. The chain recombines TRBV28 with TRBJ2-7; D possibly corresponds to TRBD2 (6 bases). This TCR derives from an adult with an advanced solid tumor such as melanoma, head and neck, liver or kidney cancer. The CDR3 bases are TGTGCCAGCAGGACTAGCTCCTACGAGCAGTACTTC. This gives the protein CASRTSSYEQYF.